The rows below give T cell receptor beta chains drawn from one sample of a study of T cell responses to AZD1222 COVID-19 vaccine. The method was immunoSEQ multiplex PCR; TCRdb's version includes in-frame clones alone and lacks a portion of them. Here the sample spans some 97,000 clones, around nine tenths being singletons. The source material was peripheral blood, sampled on day 0 of AZD1222 vaccination. The source of these receptors is an adult in good health. Each CDR3 is given with its conserved first and last residue. D genes are given only for firm matches. Clone size, where shown, is once, few, many, or a class for clones that have expanded.

abundance,v_gene,d_gene,j_gene,len,CDR3nt,CDR3aa
-,TRBV2,TRBD2,TRBJ2-7,12,TGTGCCAGCAGAAGGGAGGGCCACGAGCAGTACTTC,CASRREGHEQYF
-,TRBV27,-,TRBJ1-1,15,TGTGCCAGCTCATCTTATGGGGGTTCCGTCACTGAAGCTTTCTTT,CASSSYGGSVTEAFF
-,TRBV6-5,TRBD2,TRBJ2-2,13,TGTGCCAGCAGAACGGGGGGCACCGGGGAGCTGTTTTTT,CASRTGGTGELFF
-,TRBV10-1,-,TRBJ2-1,13,TGCGCCAGCAGTGAGTCGTGGGTTAATGAGCAGTTCTTC,CASSESWVNEQFF
-,TRBV25-1,-,TRBJ2-5,11,TGTGCCAGCAGTGCGGGAGAGACCCAGTACTTC,CASSAGETQYF
once,TRBV5-1,TRBD2,TRBJ2-3,17,TGCGCCAGCAGCAGCGGACTAGTATATGGGGGCACAGATACGCAGTATTTT,CASSSGLVYGGTDTQYF
-,TRBV3-1/TRBV3-2,TRBD1,TRBJ1-2,20,TGTGCCAGCAGCCAAGAGTTAGGATTTGTGCGCGGACAGGGGAAAGGTGGCTACACCTTC,CASSQELGFVRGQGKGGYTF
-,TRBV11-3,-,TRBJ1-2,14,TGTGCCAGCAGCTCTCGACAAGACTCCTATGGCTACACCTTC,CASSSRQDSYGYTF
-,TRBV14,TRBD2,TRBJ2-1,21,TGTGCCAGCAGCCACCCGGGTGGTACTAGCGGGAGGTTTAGCTCCTACAATGAGCAGTTCTTC,CASSHPGGTSGRFSSYNEQFF
-,TRBV30,TRBD1,TRBJ2-7,12,TGTGCCTGGGAGCTGACAGGGGTCGAGCAGTACTTC,CAWELTGVEQYF
-,TRBV10-1,-,TRBJ1-4,17,TGCGCCAGCAGTGAGTATAAAAACCGATCAACTAATGAAAAACTGTTTTTT,CASSEYKNRSTNEKLFF
-,TRBV4-3,-,TRBJ1-2,13,TGCGCCAGCAGCCAAGAAGATTACTATGGCTACACCTTC,CASSQEDYYGYTF
-,TRBV19,-,TRBJ1-5,15,TGTGCCAGTATTGGGGCAGACTATAGCAATCAGCCCCAGCATTTT,CASIGADYSNQPQHF
-,TRBV19,-,TRBJ1-1,13,TGTGCCAGTCGGTCCGGTACGAGCACTGAAGCTTTCTTT,CASRSGTSTEAFF
-,TRBV5-1,TRBD2,TRBJ2-7,14,TGCGCCAGCAGCTTGGAAGGGACTAGCCTAGAGCAGTACTTC,CASSLEGTSLEQYF
-,TRBV5-4,-,TRBJ1-2,15,TGTGCCAGCAGCCTGGCCGCGACGGGGAACTATGGCTACACCTTC,CASSLAATGNYGYTF